The 3 T cell receptor beta chains presented below share a single source sample, sequenced in a study of shared clonotypes between healthy human individuals. Some clones are missing from TCRdb's copy, which holds only in-frame ones; the method was immunoSEQ multiplex PCR. The repertoire holds roughly 1.5 million clones, under 99% seen once, with roughly 0.45% in the top ten. The sequencing sample was made of naive CD4+ T cells sorted from blood. Indicated subset: CD45RA+ positively selected. The receptors come from a man aged 25-45 years in good health.

This clone was recorded only once. The gene calls are TRBV11-2 and TRBJ2-1, with TRBD2 matching 9 bases. There are 15 residues in the CDR3. Germline values: CDR1 SGHAT, CDR2 FQNNGV. V gave up 5 bases and J gave up 6 bases; unmatched junction bases: 8. The CDR3 DNA is TGTGCCAGCAGCCTTACACTAGCGGGCCGCAATGAGCAGTTCTTC. Translation gives CASSLTLAGRNEQFF.

This clone was seen once. This sample includes further DNA sequences coding for the same CDR3. The CDR3, as DNA: TGTGCCAGCTCACCACCCAGGGGCTCCTACAATGAGCAGTTCTTC. Protein product: CASSPPRGSYNEQFF. The rearrangement uses TRBV18 and TRBJ2-1, with TRBD1 as a possible D gene (6 bases). V was cut by 0 bases and J by 0 bases, with 6 bases left in between. Per the germline V gene, CDR1 is KGHSH and CDR2 is LQKENI. The length of the CDR3 is 15 residues.

The chain combines TRBV5-5 with TRBJ1-1; D may be TRBD1 (5 bases). The CDR3 consists of 16 residues. V was clipped by 4 bases and J by 1 base, with 17 bases between them. Germline loops: CDR1 SGHKS, CDR2 YYEKEE (reference sequence). Written as DNA, the CDR3 is TGTGCCAGCAGCCGTGGACATTCCCTGGGGAACACTGAAGCTTTCTTT. It codes for CASSRGHSLGNTEAFF.